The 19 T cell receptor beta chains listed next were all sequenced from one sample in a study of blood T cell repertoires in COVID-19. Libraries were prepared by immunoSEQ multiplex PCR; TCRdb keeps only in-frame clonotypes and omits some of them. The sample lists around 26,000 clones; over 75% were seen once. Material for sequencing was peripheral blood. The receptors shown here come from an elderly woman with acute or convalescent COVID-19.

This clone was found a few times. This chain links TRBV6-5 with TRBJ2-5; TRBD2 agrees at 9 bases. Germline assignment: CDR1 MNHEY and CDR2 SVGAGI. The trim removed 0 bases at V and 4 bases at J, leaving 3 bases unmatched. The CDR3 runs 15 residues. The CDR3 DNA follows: TGTGCCAGCAGTTACTCCCCGACTAGCGGAGAGACCCAGTACTTC. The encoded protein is CASSYSPTSGETQYF.

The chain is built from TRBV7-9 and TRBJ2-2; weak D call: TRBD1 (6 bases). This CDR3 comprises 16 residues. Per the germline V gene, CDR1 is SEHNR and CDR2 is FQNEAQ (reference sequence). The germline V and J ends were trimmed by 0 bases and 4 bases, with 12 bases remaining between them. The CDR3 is CASSLAGDTGTGELFF. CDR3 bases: TGTGCCAGCAGCTTAGCGGGGGACACAGGCACCGGGGAGCTGTTTTTT.

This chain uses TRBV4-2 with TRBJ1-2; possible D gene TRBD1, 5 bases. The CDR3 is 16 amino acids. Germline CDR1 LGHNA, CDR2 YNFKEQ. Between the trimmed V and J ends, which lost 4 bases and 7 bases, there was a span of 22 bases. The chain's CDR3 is CASSPQNRDSFGGYTF. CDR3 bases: TGTGCCAGCAGCCCTCAGAACCGGGACTCCTTCGGTGGCTACACCTTC.

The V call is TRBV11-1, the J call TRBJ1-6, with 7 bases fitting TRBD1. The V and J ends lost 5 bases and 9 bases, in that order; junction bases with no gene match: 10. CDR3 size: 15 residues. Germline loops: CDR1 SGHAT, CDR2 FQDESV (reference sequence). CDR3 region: CASSQTGQIGSPLHF. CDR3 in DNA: TGTGCCAGCAGCCAAACGGGACAGATAGGTTCACCCCTCCACTTT.

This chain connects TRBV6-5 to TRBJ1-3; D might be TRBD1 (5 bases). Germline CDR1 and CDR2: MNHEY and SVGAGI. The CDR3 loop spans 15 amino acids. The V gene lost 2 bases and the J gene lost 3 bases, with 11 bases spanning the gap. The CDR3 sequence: CASSYGRRGGNTIYF. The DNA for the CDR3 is TGTGCCAGCAGTTACGGCCGGAGGGGTGGAAACACCATATATTTT.

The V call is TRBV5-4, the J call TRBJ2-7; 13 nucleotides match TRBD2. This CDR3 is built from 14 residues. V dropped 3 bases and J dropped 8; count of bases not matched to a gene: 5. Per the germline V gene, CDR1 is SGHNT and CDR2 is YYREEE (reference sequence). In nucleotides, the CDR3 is TGTGCCAGCAGCTCTGGACTAGCGGGGGAGAAGCAGTACTTC. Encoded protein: CASSSGLAGEKQYF. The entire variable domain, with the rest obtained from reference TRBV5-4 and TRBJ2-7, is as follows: ETGVTQSPTHLIKTRGQQVTLRCSSQSGHNTVSWYQQALGQGPQFIFQYYREEENGRGNFPPRFSGLQFPNYSSELNVNALELDDSALYLCASSSGLAGEKQYFGPGTRLTVT.

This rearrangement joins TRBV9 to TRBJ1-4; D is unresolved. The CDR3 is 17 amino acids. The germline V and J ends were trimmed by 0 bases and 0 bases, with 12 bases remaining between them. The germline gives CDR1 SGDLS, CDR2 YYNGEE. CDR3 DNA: TGTGCCAGCAGCGTAGGCATAGAGATGACAACTAATGAAAAACTGTTTTTT. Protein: CASSVGIEMTTNEKLFF. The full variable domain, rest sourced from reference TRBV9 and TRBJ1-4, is DSGVTQTPKHLITATGQRVTLRCSPRSGDLSVYWYQQSLDQGLQFLIQYYNGEERAKGNILERFSAQQFPDLHSELNLSSLELGDSALYFCASSVGIEMTTNEKLFFGSGTQLSVL.

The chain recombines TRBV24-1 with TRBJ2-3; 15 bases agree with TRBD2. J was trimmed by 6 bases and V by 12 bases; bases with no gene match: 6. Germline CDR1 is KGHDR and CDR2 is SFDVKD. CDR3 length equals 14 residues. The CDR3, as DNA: TGTGCCGCCCGGACTAGCGGGAGGGCCGATACGCAGTATTTT. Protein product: CAARTSGRADTQYF.

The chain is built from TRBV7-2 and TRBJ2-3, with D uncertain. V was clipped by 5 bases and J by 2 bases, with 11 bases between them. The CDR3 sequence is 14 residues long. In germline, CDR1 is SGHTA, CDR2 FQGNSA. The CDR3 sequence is CASSLNPVTDTQYF. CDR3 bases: TGTGCCAGCAGCCTGAACCCGGTCACAGATACGCAGTATTTT.

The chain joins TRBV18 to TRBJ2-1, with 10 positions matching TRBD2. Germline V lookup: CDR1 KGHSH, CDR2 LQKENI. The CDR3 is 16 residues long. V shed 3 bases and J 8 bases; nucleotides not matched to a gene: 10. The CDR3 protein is CASSPQAGGRVDEQFF. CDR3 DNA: TGTGCCAGCTCACCGCAAGCGGGAGGGCGGGTGGATGAGCAGTTCTTC.

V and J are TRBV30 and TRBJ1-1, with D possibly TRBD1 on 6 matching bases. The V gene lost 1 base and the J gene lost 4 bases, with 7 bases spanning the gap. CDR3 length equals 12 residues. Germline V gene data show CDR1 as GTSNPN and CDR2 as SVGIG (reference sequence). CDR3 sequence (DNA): TGTGCCTGGAGTGAAGGGGGCACTGAAGCTTTCTTT. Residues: CAWSEGGTEAFF.

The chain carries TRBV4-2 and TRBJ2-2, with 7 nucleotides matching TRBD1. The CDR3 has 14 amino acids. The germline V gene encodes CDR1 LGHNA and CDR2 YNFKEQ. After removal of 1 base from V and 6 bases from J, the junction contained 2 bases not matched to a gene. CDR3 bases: TGTGCCAGCAGCCAAGTTGGGACAGCCGGGGAGCTGTTTTTT. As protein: CASSQVGTAGELFF.

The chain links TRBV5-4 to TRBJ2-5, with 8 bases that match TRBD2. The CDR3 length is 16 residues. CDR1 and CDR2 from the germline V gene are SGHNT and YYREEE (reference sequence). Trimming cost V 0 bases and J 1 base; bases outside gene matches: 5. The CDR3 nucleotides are TGTGCCAGCAGCTTGGGGGCGGGAGGCTTCCAAGAGACCCAGTACTTC. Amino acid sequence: CASSLGAGGFQETQYF.

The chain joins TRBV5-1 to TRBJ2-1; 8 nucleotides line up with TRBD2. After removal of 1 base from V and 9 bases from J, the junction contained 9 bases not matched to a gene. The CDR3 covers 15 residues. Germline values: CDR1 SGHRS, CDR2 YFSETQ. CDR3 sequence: CASSLLVGRAGEQFF. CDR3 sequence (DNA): TGCGCCAGCAGCTTGTTAGTCGGGAGGGCCGGTGAGCAGTTCTTC. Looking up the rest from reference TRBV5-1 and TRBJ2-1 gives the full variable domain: KAGVTQTPRYLIKTRGQQVTLSCSPISGHRSVSWYQQTPGQGLQFLFEYFSETQRNKGNFPGRFSGRQFSNSRSEMNVSTLELGDSALYLCASSLLVGRAGEQFFGPGTRLTVL.

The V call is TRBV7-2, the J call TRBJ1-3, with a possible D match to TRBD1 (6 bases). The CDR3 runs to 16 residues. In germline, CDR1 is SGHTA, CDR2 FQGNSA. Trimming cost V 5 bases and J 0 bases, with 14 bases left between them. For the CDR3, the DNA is TGTGCCAGCAGCCTTAGGGACATAAGCTCTGGAAACACCATATATTTT. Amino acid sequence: CASSLRDISSGNTIYF.

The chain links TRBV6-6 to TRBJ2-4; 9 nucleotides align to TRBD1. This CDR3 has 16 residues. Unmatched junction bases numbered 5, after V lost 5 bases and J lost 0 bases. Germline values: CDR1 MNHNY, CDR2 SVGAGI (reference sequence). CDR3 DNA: TGTGCCAGCAGTCATACAGGGGGCTTAGCCAAAAACATTCAGTACTTC. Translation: CASSHTGGLAKNIQYF.

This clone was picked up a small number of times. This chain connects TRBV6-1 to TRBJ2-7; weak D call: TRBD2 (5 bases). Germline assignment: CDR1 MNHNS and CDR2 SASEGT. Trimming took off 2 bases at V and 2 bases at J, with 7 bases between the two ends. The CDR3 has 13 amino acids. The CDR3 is CASSESGTYEQYF. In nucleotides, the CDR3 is TGTGCCAGCAGTGAATCCGGGACCTACGAGCAGTACTTC.

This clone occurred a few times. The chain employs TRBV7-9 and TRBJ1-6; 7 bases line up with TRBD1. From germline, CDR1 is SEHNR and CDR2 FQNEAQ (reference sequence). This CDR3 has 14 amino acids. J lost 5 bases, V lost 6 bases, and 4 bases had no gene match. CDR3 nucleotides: TGTGCCAGCAGTCGGGACAGTGATAATTCACCCCTCCACTTT. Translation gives CASSRDSDNSPLHF.

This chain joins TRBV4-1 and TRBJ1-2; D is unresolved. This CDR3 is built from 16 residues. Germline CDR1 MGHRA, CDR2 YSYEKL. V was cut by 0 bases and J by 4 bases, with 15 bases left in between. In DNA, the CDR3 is TGCGCCAGCAGCCAAGATATCACCGGGGTTTTCTATGGCTACACCTTC. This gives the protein CASSQDITGVFYGYTF.